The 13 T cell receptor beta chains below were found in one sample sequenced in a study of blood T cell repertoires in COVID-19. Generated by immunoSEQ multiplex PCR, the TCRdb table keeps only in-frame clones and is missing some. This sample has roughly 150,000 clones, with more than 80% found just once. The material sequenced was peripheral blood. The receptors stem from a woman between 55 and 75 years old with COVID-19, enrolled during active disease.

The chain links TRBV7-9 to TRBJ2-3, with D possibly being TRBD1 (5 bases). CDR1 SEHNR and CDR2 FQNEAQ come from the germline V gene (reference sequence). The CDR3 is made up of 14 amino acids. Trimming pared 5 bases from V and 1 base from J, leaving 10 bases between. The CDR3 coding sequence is TGTGCCAGCAGCCCCGACAGTGGCACAGATACGCAGTATTTT. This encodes CASSPDSGTDTQYF. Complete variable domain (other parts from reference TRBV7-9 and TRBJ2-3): DTGVSQNPRHKITKRGQNVTFRCDPISEHNRLYWYRQTLGQGPEFLTYFQNEAQLEKSRLLSDRFSAERPKGSFSTLEIQRTEQGDSAMYLCASSPDSGTDTQYFGPGTRLTVL.

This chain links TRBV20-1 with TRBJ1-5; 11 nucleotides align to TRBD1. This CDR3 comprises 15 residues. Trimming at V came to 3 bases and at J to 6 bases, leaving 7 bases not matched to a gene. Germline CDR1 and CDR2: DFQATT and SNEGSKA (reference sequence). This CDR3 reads CSASSGTGGRQPQHF. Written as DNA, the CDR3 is TGCAGTGCTAGTTCCGGGACAGGGGGGCGTCAGCCCCAGCATTTT.

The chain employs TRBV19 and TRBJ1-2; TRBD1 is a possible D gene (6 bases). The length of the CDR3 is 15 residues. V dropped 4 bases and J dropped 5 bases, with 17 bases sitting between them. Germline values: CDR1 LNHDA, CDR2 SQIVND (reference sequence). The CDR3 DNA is TGTGCCAGTAGTAAGGGACATTCAGACGGGTATGGCTACACCTTC. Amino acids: CASSKGHSDGYGYTF.

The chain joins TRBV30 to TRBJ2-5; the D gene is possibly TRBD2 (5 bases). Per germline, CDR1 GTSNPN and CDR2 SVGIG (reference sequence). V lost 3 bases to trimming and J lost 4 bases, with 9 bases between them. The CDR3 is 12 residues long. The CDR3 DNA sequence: TGTGCCTGGAGCCTCCGGGGAGAGACCCAGTACTTC. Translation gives CAWSLRGETQYF.

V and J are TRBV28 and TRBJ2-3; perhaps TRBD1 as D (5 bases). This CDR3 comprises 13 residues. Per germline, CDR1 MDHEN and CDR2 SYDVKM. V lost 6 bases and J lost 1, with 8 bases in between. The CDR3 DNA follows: TGTGCCAGCAGCCTAGGGGGCACAGATACGCAGTATTTT. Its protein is CASSLGGTDTQYF.

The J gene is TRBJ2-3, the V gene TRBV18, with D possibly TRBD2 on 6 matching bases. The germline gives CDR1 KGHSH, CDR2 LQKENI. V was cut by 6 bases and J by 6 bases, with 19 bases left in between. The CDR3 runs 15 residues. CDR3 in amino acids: CASSVDSSGGDTQYF. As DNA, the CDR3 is TGTGCCAGCTCCGTCGATAGTAGCGGAGGGGATACGCAGTATTTT.

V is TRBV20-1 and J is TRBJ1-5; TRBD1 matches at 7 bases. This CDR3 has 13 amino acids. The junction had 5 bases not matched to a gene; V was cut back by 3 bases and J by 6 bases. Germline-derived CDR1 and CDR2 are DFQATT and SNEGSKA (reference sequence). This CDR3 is CSASAGGSQPQHF. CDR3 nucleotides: TGCAGTGCTAGTGCAGGGGGAAGTCAGCCCCAGCATTTT.

The CDR3: CASSLGPTGSKNIQYF. CDR3 DNA: TGCGCCAGCAGCTTGGGGCCGACGGGTAGCAAAAACATTCAGTACTTC. The rearrangement joins TRBV5-1 to TRBJ2-4; D is uncertain. Germline values: CDR1 SGHRS, CDR2 YFSETQ. The CDR3 consists of 16 residues. Trimming removed 0 bases at V and 3 bases at J, with 13 bases between.

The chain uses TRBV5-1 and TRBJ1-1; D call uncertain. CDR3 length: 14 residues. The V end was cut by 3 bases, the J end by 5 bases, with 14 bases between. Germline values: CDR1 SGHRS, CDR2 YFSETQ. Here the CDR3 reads CASSSPRRETEAFF. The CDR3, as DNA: TGCGCCAGCAGCTCCCCCCGGAGGGAAACTGAAGCTTTCTTT.

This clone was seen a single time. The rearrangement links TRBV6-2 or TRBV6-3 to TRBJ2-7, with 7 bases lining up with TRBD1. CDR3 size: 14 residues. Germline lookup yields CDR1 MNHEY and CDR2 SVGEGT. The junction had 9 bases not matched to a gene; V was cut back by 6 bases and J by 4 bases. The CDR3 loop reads CASSNPGQRYEQYF. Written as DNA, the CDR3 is TGTGCCAGCAGCAACCCGGGACAGAGGTACGAGCAGTACTTC.

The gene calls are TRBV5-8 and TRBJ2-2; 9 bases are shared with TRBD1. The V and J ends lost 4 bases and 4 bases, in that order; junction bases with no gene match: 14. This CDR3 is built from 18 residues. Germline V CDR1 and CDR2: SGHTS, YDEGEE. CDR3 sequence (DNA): TGTGCCAGCAGCCGAGCTTATTCGGGACAGGGAAGCACCGGGGAGCTGTTTTTT. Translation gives CASSRAYSGQGSTGELFF.

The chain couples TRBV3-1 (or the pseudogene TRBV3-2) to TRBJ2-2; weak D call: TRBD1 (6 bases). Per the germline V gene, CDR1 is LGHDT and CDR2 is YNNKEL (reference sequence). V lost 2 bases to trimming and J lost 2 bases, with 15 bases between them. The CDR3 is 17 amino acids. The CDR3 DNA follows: TGTGCCAGCAGCCAACTACAGGGTATCCTCAACACCGGGGAGCTGTTTTTT. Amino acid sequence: CASSQLQGILNTGELFF.

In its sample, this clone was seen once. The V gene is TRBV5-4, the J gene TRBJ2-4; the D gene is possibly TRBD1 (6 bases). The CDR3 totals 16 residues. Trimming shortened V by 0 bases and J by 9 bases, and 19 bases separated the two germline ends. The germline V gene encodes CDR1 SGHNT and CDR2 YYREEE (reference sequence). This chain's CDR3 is CASSLGNQARGGIQYF. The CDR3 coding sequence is TGTGCCAGCAGCTTGGGTAATCAGGCCCGAGGGGGCATTCAGTACTTC. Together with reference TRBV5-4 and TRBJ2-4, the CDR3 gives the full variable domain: ETGVTQSPTHLIKTRGQQVTLRCSSQSGHNTVSWYQQALGQGPQFIFQYYREEENGRGNFPPRFSGLQFPNYSSELNVNALELDDSALYLCASSLGNQARGGIQYFGAGTRLSVL.